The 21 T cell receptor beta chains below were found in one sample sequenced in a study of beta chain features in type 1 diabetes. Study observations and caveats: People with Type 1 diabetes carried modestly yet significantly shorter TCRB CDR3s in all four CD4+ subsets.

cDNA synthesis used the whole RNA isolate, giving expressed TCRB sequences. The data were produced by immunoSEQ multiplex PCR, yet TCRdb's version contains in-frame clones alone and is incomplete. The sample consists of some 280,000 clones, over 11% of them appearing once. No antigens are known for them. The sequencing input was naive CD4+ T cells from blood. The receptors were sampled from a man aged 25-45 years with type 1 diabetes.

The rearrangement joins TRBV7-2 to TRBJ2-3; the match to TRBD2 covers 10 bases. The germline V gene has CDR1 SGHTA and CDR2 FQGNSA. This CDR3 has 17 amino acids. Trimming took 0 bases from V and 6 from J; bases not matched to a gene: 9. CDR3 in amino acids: CASSLAKVAGGGDTQYF. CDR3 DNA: TGTGCCAGCAGCTTAGCGAAGGTAGCGGGAGGAGGGGATACGCAGTATTTT.

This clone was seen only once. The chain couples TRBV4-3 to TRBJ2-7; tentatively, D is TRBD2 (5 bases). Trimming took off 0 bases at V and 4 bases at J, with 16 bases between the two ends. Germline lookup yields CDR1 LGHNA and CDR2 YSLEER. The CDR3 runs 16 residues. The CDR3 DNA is TGCGCCAGCAGCCAAGATTGGGGTAGCGAACGGTACGAGCAGTACTTC. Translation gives CASSQDWGSERYEQYF.

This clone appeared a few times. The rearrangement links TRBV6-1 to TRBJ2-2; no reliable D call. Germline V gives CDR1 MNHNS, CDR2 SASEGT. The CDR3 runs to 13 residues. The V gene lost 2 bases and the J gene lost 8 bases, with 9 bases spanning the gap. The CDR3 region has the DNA TGTGCCAGCAGTGAAAGGTCGGAGGGGGAGCTGTTTTTT. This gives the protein CASSERSEGELFF.

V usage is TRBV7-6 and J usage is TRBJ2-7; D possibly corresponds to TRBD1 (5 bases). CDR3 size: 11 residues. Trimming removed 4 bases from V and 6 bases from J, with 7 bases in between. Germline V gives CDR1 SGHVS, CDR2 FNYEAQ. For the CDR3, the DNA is TGTGCCAGCAGCTATAGGGGCGAGCAGTACTTC. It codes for CASSYRGEQYF.

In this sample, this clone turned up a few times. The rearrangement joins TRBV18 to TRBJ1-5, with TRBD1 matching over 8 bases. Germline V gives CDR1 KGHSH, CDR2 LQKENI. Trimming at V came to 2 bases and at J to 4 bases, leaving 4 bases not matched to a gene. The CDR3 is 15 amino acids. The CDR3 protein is CASSPDRGLNQPQHF. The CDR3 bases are TGTGCCAGCTCACCAGACAGGGGACTAAATCAGCCCCAGCATTTT.

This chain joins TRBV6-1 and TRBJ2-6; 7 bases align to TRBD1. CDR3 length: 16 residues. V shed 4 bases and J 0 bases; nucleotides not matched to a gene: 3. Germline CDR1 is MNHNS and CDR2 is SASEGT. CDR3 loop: CASSGQGTSGANVLTF. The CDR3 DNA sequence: TGTGCCAGCAGTGGACAGGGTACCTCTGGGGCCAACGTCCTGACTTTC.

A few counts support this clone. The chain's CDR3 is CASSLAGSYGYTF. The DNA of the CDR3 is TGTGCCAGCAGCTTAGCGGGGAGCTATGGCTACACCTTC. The chain joins TRBV7-3 to TRBJ1-2; unclear D gene. This CDR3 has 13 amino acids. Trimming left V 2 bases short and J 4 bases short, with 8 bases between. Germline V gene lookup returns CDR1 SGHTA and CDR2 FQGTGA.

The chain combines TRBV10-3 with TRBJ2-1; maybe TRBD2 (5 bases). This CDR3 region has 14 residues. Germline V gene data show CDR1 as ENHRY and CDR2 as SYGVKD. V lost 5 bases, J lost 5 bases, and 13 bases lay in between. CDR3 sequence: CAISSREWDNEQFF. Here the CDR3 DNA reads TGTGCCATCAGTTCGAGGGAATGGGACAATGAGCAGTTCTTC.

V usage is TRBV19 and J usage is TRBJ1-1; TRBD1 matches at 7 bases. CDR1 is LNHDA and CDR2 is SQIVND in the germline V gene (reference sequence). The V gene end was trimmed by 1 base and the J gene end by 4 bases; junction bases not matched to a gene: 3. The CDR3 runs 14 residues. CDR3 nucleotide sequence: TGTGCCAGTAGTATAGTGCCAGGGGGCACTGAAGCTTTCTTT. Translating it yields CASSIVPGGTEAFF. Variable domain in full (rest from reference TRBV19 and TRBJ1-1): DGGITQSPKYLFRKEGQNVTLSCEQNLNHDAMYWYRQDPGQGLRLIYYSQIVNDFQKGDIAEGYSVSREKKESFPLTVTSAQKNPTAFYLCASSIVPGGTEAFFGQGTRLTVV.

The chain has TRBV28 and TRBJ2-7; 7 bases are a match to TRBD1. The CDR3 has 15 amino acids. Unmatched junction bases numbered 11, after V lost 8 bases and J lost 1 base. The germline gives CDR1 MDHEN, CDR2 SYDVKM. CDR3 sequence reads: CASAEGQLVSYEQYF. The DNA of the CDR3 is TGTGCCAGCGCTGAGGGACAGCTTGTATCCTACGAGCAGTACTTC.

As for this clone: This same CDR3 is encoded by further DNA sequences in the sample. CDR3: CSAVSYNEQFF. The CDR3 DNA sequence: TGCAGCGCAGTCTCCTACAATGAGCAGTTCTTC. This chain connects TRBV29-1 to TRBJ2-1; the D is unclear. The germline V gene has CDR1 SQVTM and CDR2 ANQGSEA. Trimming pared 7 bases from V and 0 bases from J, leaving 4 bases between. CDR3 size: 11 residues.

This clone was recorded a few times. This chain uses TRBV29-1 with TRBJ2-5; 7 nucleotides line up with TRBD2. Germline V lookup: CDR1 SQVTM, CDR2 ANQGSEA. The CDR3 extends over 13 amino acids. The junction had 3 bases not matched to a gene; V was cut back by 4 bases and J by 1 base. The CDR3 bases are TGCAGCGTTGGGGCTAGCGGCCAAGAGACCCAGTACTTC. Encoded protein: CSVGASGQETQYF.

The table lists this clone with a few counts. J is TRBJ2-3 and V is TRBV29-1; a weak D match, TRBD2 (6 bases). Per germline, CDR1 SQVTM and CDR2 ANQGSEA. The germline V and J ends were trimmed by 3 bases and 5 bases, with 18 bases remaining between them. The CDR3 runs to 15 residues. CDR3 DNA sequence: TGCAGCGTTGAGAGGCAGTTAGACGGGGGAGATACGCAGTATTTT. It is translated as CSVERQLDGGDTQYF.

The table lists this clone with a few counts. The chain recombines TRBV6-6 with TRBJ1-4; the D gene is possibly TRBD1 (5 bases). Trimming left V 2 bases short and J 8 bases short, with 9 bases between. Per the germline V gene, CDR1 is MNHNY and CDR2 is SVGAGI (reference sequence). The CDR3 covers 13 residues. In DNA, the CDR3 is TGTGCCAGCAGTTACCGGGACTCCGAAAAACTGTTTTTT. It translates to CASSYRDSEKLFF.

CDR3 bases: TGTGCCAGCAGCGTCCGACAGGGGTGGACCGGGGAGCTGTTTTTT. This translates into CASSVRQGWTGELFF. This chain links TRBV11-2 with TRBJ2-2; 8 nucleotides match TRBD1. Germline trimming cut 5 bases from V and 5 bases from J; bases unmatched to any gene: 7. The CDR3 covers 15 residues. Germline V gene data show CDR1 as SGHAT and CDR2 as FQNNGV.

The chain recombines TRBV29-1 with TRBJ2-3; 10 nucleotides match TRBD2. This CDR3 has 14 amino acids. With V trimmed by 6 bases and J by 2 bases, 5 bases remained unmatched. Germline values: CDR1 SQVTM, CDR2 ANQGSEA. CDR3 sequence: CSVVAGGATDTQYF. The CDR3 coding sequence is TGCAGCGTAGTAGCGGGAGGTGCCACAGATACGCAGTATTTT.

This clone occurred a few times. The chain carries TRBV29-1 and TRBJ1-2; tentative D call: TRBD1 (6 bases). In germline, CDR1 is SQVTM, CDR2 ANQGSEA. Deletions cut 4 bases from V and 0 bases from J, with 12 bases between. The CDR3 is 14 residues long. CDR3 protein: CSVVIGGANYGYTF. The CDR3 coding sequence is TGCAGCGTTGTTATAGGGGGAGCTAACTATGGCTACACCTTC.

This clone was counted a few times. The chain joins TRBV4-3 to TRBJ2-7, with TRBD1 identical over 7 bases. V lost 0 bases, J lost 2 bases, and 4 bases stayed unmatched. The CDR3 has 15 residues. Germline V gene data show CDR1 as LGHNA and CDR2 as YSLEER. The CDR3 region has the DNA TGCGCCAGCAGCCAAGAGGGACAGACCCCCTACGAGCAGTACTTC. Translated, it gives CASSQEGQTPYEQYF.

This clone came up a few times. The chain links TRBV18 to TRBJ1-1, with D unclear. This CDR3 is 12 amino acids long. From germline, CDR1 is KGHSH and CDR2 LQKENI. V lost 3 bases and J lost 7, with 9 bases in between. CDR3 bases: TGTGCCAGCTCACCCTTGCAGCGTGAAGCTTTCTTT. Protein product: CASSPLQREAFF.

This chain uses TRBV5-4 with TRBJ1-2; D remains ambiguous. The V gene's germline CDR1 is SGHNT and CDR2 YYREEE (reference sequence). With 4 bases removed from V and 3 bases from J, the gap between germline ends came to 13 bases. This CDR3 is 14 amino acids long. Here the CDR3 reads CASSINRGDYGYTF. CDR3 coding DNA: TGTGCCAGCAGCATAAACCGGGGAGACTATGGCTACACCTTC.

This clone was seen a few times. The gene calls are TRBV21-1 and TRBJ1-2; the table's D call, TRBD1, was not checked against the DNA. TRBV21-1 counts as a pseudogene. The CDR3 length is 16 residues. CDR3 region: CASSHPEAQGANGYTF. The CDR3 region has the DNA TGTGCCAGCAGCCACCCGGAGGCCCAGGGGGCTAACGGCTACACCTTC.